Reported below is one T cell receptor (beta chain). It has no known antigen specificity. Per-nucleotide qualities are absent, and no much larger clonotype sits a single base away. This sample is drawn from a study of T cell changes during pregnancy in multiple sclerosis (dated by TCRdb to the late 2010s). Study-level background: In women with multiple sclerosis, the researchers looked at how the T cell repertoire shifted as pregnancy progressed.

To prepare the library, the immunoSEQ multiplex PCR assay was applied. The immuneACCESS repertoire file appears here via TCRdb, limited to in-frame rearrangements. These files lack a portion of the clones; in checked studies, under half of the deficit traces to unresolved V genes, and the cause of the others is not known. This sample comprises tens of thousands of clones, roughly 93% of them detected only once. The ten largest clonotypes hold around 3.7% of the sample. V is trimmed back by 2 bases and J by 3 bases, and the junction contains 9 bases that no gene match accounts for. The CDR3 numbers 16 residues from cysteine through phenylalanine. Only CDR3 DNA is held: 48 bases, read in frame from base 1. CDR1 and CDR2, looked up from the germline V gene, are LGHNA and YSLEER.

Here the chain combines TRBV4-3 and TRBJ2-7, and 8 junction bases match TRBD1. The sample was CD8+ T cells from peripheral blood mononuclear cells, taken in the second trimester of pregnancy. The TCR originated in a female donor with multiple sclerosis, enrolled in a pregnancy study. The base sequence is TGCGCCAGCAGCCAATACGGGACAGGAGAGGTCTACGAGCAGTACTTC. Translated, it reads CASSQYGTGEVYEQYF.